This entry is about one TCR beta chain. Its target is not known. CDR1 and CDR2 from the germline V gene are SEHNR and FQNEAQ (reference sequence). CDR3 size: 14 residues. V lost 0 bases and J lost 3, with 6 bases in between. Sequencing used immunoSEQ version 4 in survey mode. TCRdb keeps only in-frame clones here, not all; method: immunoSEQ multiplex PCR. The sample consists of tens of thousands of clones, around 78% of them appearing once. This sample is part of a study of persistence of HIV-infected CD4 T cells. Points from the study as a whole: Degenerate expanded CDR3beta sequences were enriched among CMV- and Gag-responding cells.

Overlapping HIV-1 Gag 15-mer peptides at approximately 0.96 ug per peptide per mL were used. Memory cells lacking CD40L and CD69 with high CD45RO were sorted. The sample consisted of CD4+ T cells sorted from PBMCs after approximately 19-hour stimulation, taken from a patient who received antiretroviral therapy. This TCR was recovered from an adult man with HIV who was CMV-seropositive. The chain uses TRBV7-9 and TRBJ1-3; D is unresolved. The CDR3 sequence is CASSLAGDGNTIYF. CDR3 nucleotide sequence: TGTGCCAGCAGCTTAGCGGGAGATGGAAACACCATATATTTT.